Each of the 5 T cell receptor beta chains below was sequenced from the same sample in a study of CD8+CD57+ T cells in acquired aplastic anemia. Flow cytometry had shown expanded CD8+CD57+ cells in the patients chosen for sequencing. TCR beta VDJ and CDR3 were profiled, and genomic DNA was the template. TCRdb reprocessed the reads with MiXCR, giving one entry per CDR3 protein. This sample carries 450,000 to 550,000 distinct CDR3 sequences, under 40% of them seen once, and the ten largest clones take around 0.82%. Specimen: sorted CD4+, CD8+, or CD8+CD57+ T cells (not recorded which) from PBMCs. The receptors stem from a human donor with aplastic anemia.

This chain connects TRBV15 to TRBJ2-7; D is uncertain. Per the germline V gene, CDR1 is LNHNV and CDR2 is YYDKDF (reference sequence). V gave up 3 bases and J gave up 3 bases, with 18 bases separating them. This CDR3 is 16 amino acids long. This CDR3 reads CATSSQGPTIDYEQYF. In DNA form, the CDR3 reads TGTGCCACCAGCAGCCAAGGCCCGACGATCGACTACGAGCAGTACTTC.

This clonotype occurred a few times. V and J are TRBV11-2 and TRBJ1-6, with 9 bases lining up with TRBD1. The CDR3 is 18 residues long. Germline V gene sequence: CDR1 SGHAT, CDR2 FQNNGV. Trimming took 4 bases from V and 0 from J; bases not matched to a gene: 7. The CDR3 here is CASSSRTGVSSYNSPLHF. The DNA for the CDR3 is TGTGCCAGCAGCTCGCGGACAGGGGTGAGCTCCTATAATTCACCCCTCCACTTT.

This chain uses TRBV14 with TRBJ2-7; D gene unclear. The V gene lost 1 base and the J gene lost 7 bases, with 14 bases spanning the gap. CDR3 size: 14 residues. The germline gives CDR1 SGHDN, CDR2 FVKESK. The CDR3 sequence is CASSQVGSYNEQYF. The CDR3 DNA reads TGTGCCAGCAGCCAAGTGGGCAGTTACAATGAGCAGTACTTC.

This clonotype appeared many times. V gene TRBV5-1 combines with J gene TRBJ2-7, with 9 bases lining up with TRBD1. Trimming took 3 bases from V and 7 from J; bases not matched to a gene: 8. Per germline, CDR1 SGHRS and CDR2 YFSETQ. The CDR3 consists of 14 residues. CDR3 nucleotide sequence: TGCGCCAGCAGCTCCTTACAGGGGGCGGGAGAGCAGTACTTC. Amino acid sequence: CASSSLQGAGEQYF.

This clonotype was seen repeatedly, ten times or more. CDR3 protein: CASSQEGQGAEAFF. Here the CDR3 DNA reads TGTGCCAGCAGCCAAGAGGGACAGGGGGCTGAAGCTTTCTTT. V usage is TRBV14 and J usage is TRBJ1-1; TRBD1 matches 11 bases. There are 14 residues in the CDR3. J was trimmed by 6 bases and V by 0 bases; bases with no gene match: 0. The V gene's germline CDR1 is SGHDN and CDR2 FVKESK.